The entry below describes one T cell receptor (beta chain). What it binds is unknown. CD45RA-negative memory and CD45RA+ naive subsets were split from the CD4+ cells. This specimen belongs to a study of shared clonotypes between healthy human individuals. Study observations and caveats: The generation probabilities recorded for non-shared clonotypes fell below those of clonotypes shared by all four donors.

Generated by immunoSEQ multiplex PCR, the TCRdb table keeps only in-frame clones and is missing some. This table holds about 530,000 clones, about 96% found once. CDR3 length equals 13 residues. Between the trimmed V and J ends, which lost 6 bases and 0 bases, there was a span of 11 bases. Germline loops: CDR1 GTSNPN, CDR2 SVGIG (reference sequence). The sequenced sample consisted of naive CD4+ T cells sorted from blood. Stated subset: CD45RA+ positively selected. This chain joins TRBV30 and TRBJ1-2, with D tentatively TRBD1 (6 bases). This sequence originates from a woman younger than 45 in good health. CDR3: CACQGFPNYGYTF. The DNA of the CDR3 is TGTGCCTGTCAGGGGTTTCCTAACTATGGCTACACCTTC. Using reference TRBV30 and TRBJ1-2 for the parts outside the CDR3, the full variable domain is SQTIHQWPATLVQPVGSPLSLECTVEGTSNPNLYWYRQAAGRGLQLLFYSVGIGQISSEVPQNLSASRPQDRQFILSSKKLLLSDSGFYLCACQGFPNYGYTFGSGTRLTVV.